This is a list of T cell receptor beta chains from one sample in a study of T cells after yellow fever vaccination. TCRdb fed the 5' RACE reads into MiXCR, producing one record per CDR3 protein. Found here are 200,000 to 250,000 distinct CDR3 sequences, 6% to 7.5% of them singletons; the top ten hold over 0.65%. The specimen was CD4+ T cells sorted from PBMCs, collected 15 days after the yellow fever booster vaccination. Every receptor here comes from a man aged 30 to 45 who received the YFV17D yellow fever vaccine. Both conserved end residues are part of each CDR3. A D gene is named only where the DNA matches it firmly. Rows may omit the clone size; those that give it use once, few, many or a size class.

CDR3: CAISQGVLNTEAFF; DNA: TGTGCCATCAGTCAGGGGGTGCTGAACACTGAAGCTTTCTTT; J: TRBJ1-1; D: TRBD1; V: TRBV10-3; size: few
CDR3: CASSLEGINTEAFF; DNA: TGCGCCAGCAGCTTGGAGGGGATTAACACTGAAGCTTTCTTT; J: TRBJ1-1; D: NA; V: TRBV5-1; size: few
CDR3: CASSQARYGYTF; DNA: TGTGCCAGCAGTCAGGCCCGCTATGGCTACACCTTC; J: TRBJ1-2; D: NA; V: TRBV7-2; size: many
CDR3: CASSEEAVTSTDTQYF; DNA: TGTGCCAGCAGTGAAGAAGCGGTTACTAGCACAGATACGCAGTATTTT; J: TRBJ2-3; D: NA; V: TRBV25-1; size: NA
CDR3: CASRGPPTDTQYF; DNA: TGTGCCAGCAGGGGACCCCCAACAGATACGCAGTATTTT; J: TRBJ2-3; D: NA; V: TRBV28; size: many
CDR3: CASSLGSAEQFF; DNA: TGTGCCAGCAGCCTTGGCAGCGCTGAGCAGTTCTTC; J: TRBJ2-1; D: NA; V: TRBV5-6; size: many
CDR3: CAISDGTSVSYEQYF; DNA: TGTGCCATCAGTGACGGGACTAGCGTATCCTACGAGCAGTACTTC; J: TRBJ2-7; D: TRBD2; V: TRBV10-3; size: NA
CDR3: CASSLAGGSDTQYF; DNA: TGTGCCAGCAGTTTAGCGGGAGGTTCGGATACGCAGTATTTT; J: TRBJ2-3; D: NA; V: TRBV12-3/TRBV12-4; size: many
CDR3: CSAIGRRGGQPQHF; DNA: TGCAGTGCTATCGGACGGCGAGGGGGTCAGCCCCAGCATTTT; J: TRBJ1-5; D: NA; V: TRBV20-1; size: NA
CDR3: CSARDSANYGYTF; DNA: TGCAGTGCTAGGGACAGCGCTAACTATGGCTACACCTTC; J: TRBJ1-2; D: NA; V: TRBV20-1; size: NA
CDR3: CASSLAGGPNADTQYF; DNA: TGTGCCAGCAGCTTAGCGGGAGGGCCGAACGCAGATACGCAGTATTTT; J: TRBJ2-3; D: TRBD2; V: TRBV7-2; size: NA